The 14 T cell receptor beta chains below were found in one sample sequenced in a study of blood T cell repertoires in COVID-19. Generated by immunoSEQ multiplex PCR, the TCRdb table keeps only in-frame clones and is missing some. The sample yields 380,000 or so clones, approximately 85% seen once. Sequencing used PBMCs or T cells enriched from blood (not recorded which). These receptors came from a woman in her forties with acute COVID-19.

Turning to this clone: In the same sample, other DNA sequences code for this CDR3. The chain employs TRBV12-3 or TRBV12-4 and TRBJ1-1; 7 nucleotides agree with TRBD1. V trimming: 5 bases; J trimming: 6 bases; junction bases outside the gene matches: 6. CDR3 length equals 13 residues. The CDR3 loop is CASSPRQGAEAFF. The CDR3 region has the DNA TGTGCCAGCAGTCCCAGACAGGGAGCTGAAGCTTTCTTT.

This chain links TRBV18 with TRBJ2-7; tentative D call: TRBD1 (5 bases). CDR3 size: 14 residues. Trimming removed 2 bases at V and 0 bases at J, with 8 bases between. CDR1 and CDR2 (germline): KGHSH, LQKENI. CDR3 residues: CASSPARDSYEQYF. CDR3 DNA: TGTGCCAGCTCACCAGCCAGGGACTCCTACGAGCAGTACTTC.

This chain joins TRBV5-1 and TRBJ1-2, with D possibly TRBD1 on 6 matching bases. CDR1 and CDR2 from the germline V gene are SGHRS and YFSETQ. This CDR3 is built from 14 residues. V dropped 7 bases and J dropped 5 bases, with 18 bases sitting between them. The CDR3 DNA is TGCGCCAGCTACCCGCAGGGGTCATATTATGGCTACACCTTC. Its translation is CASYPQGSYYGYTF.

V gene TRBV15 combines with J gene TRBJ2-7; the D is unclear. Trimming took off 5 bases at V and 3 bases at J, with 11 bases between the two ends. Germline V CDR1 and CDR2: LNHNV, YYDKDF (reference sequence). There are 13 residues in the CDR3. CDR3 protein: CATSPRRFYEQYF. The CDR3, as DNA: TGTGCCACCAGCCCTCGCCGGTTCTACGAGCAGTACTTC.

The chain links TRBV19 to TRBJ1-6; 8 nucleotides align to TRBD1. This CDR3 is built from 14 residues. CDR1 is LNHDA, CDR2 SQIVND, per germline (reference sequence). Losses at the gene ends were 6 bases for V and 5 bases for J; bases not matched to a gene: 3. The CDR3, as DNA: TGTGCCAGTAGACTGACAGGGGATAATTCACCCCTCCACTTT. Amino acids: CASRLTGDNSPLHF.

CDR3 sequence: CASSLVIQKSHYGYTF. The CDR3 coding sequence is TGTGCCAGCAGCTTGGTTATACAGAAATCTCACTATGGCTACACCTTC. The chain couples TRBV5-8 to TRBJ1-2, with D hard to call. The CDR3 length is 16 residues. Trimming left V 0 bases short and J 3 bases short, with 15 bases between. CDR1 is SGHTS and CDR2 is YDEGEE in the germline V gene.

V and J are TRBV7-9 and TRBJ1-1; D gene ambiguous. This CDR3 spans 15 amino acids. Germline V gives CDR1 SEHNR, CDR2 FQNEAQ (reference sequence). Between the trimmed V and J ends, which lost 2 bases and 1 base, there was a span of 11 bases. This CDR3 is CASSLSRTRNTEAFF. The CDR3 DNA is TGTGCCAGCAGCTTATCAAGGACTAGGAACACTGAAGCTTTCTTT.

V gene TRBV5-1 combines with J gene TRBJ2-3; D is unresolved. CDR3 length: 14 residues. Germline V gives CDR1 SGHRS, CDR2 YFSETQ. V lost 0 bases, J lost 0 bases, and 5 bases lay in between. CDR3 coding DNA: TGCGCCAGCAGCTTGGTGGGCAGCACAGATACGCAGTATTTT. Its protein is CASSLVGSTDTQYF.

The chain uses TRBV15 and TRBJ1-2, with TRBD1 matching 8 bases. Germline trimming cut 1 base from V and 6 bases from J; bases unmatched to any gene: 10. The V gene's germline CDR1 is LNHNV and CDR2 YYDKDF (reference sequence). The CDR3 loop spans 16 amino acids. The CDR3 DNA reads as TGTGCCACCAGCAGAGCCGGGGGACAGGCGGTGAATGGCTACACCTTC. Translating gives CATSRAGGQAVNGYTF.

The chain links TRBV7-6 to TRBJ1-4; D is perhaps TRBD1 (6 bases). This CDR3 has 16 amino acids. Germline CDR1 and CDR2: SGHVS and FNYEAQ. The V and J ends lost 5 bases and 0 bases respectively, with 13 bases between them. The CDR3 DNA reads TGTGCCAGCAGCGGGGGCCTCTTTGCAACTAATGAAAAACTGTTTTTT. Its protein is CASSGGLFATNEKLFF. The full variable domain, rest sourced from reference TRBV7-6 and TRBJ1-4, is GAGVSQSPRYKVTKRGQDVALRCDPISGHVSLYWYRQALGQGPEFLTYFNYEAQQDKSGLPNDRFSAERPEGSISTLTIQRTEQRDSAMYRCASSGGLFATNEKLFFGSGTQLSVL.

This sequence joins TRBV30 and TRBJ1-3; 7 bases line up with TRBD1. This CDR3 is built from 18 residues. V lost 2 bases, J lost 0 bases, and 13 bases stayed unmatched. Germline V gene lookup returns CDR1 GTSNPN and CDR2 SVGIG (reference sequence). The CDR3 nucleotides read TGTGCCTGGAGTTCACCCCCTTCGGACAGGTACTCTGGAAACACCATATATTTT. It encodes CAWSSPPSDRYSGNTIYF.

This chain uses TRBV7-2 with TRBJ1-3; 8 bases align to TRBD1. This CDR3 contains 17 residues. The germline V gene has CDR1 SGHTA and CDR2 FQGNSA. V shed 2 bases and J 0 bases; nucleotides not matched to a gene: 6. CDR3 protein: CASSLRTGLISGNTIYF. In nucleotides, the CDR3 is TGTGCCAGCAGCTTAAGGACAGGGCTAATCTCTGGAAACACCATATATTTT.

V gene TRBV7-8 combines with J gene TRBJ1-2; perhaps TRBD1 as D (5 bases). The germline V and J ends were trimmed by 0 bases and 5 bases, with 13 bases remaining between them. Germline-derived CDR1 and CDR2 are SGHVS and FQNEAQ. The CDR3 runs to 15 residues. In DNA form, the CDR3 reads TGTGCCAGCAGCTTAGCGGAGGGAACAGGATATGGCTACACCTTC. Translating it yields CASSLAEGTGYGYTF. The complete variable domain, with remaining parts taken from reference TRBV7-8 and TRBJ1-2, reads GAGVSQSPRYKVAKRGQDVALRCDPISGHVSLFWYQQALGQGPEFLTYFQNEAQLDKSGLPSDRFFAERPEGSVSTLKIQRTQQEDSAVYLCASSLAEGTGYGYTFGSGTRLTVV.

The chain carries TRBV4-1 and TRBJ1-1; the D gene is possibly TRBD1 (6 bases). The V end was cut by 4 bases, the J end by 1 base, with 16 bases between. Germline CDR1 is MGHRA and CDR2 is YSYEKL. This CDR3 contains 16 residues. The CDR3 here is CASSLLGGQGNTEAFF. The CDR3, as DNA: TGCGCCAGCAGCCTCCTCGGGGGGCAGGGGAACACTGAAGCTTTCTTT.